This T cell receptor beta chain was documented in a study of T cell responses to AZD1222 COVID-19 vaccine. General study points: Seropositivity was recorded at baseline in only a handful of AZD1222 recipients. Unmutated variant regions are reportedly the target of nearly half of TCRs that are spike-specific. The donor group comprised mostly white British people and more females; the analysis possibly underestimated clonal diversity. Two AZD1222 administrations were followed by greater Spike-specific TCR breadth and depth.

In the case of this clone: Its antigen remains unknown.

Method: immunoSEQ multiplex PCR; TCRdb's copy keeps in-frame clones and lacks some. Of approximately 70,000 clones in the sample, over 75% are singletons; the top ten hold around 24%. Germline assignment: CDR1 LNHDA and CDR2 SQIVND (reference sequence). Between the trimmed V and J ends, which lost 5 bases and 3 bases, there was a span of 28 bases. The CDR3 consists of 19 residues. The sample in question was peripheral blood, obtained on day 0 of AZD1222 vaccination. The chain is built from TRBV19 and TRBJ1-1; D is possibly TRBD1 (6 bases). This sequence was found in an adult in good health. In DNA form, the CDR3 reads TGTGCCAGTAGTCTCCAAGGAGGCCAGGGGCCACGGTTCGACACTGAAGCTTTCTTT. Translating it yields CASSLQGGQGPRFDTEAFF.